Here is one TCR beta chain with its context. Repertoires were generated with immunoSEQ multiplex PCR, while TCRdb's copy carries only in-frame clones and drops some. Of around 56,000 clones in the sample, around 87% are singletons; the top ten hold about 7%. CDR3 length: 18 amino acids. Germline-derived CDR1 and CDR2 are MNHEY and SVGEGT. Germline trimming cut 0 bases from V and 0 bases from J; bases unmatched to any gene: 7. This record comes from a study of blood T cell repertoires in COVID-19. Sequencing was done on a sample of peripheral blood. This chain links TRBV6-2 or TRBV6-3 with TRBJ1-3; 8 bases align to TRBD1. The TCR was taken from a man aged 55 to 70 with active or convalescent COVID-19. The CDR3 sequence is CASSYSGTGLVSGNTIYF. The CDR3 DNA follows: TGTGCCAGCAGTTACTCCGGGACAGGTTTGGTCTCTGGAAACACCATATATTTT.